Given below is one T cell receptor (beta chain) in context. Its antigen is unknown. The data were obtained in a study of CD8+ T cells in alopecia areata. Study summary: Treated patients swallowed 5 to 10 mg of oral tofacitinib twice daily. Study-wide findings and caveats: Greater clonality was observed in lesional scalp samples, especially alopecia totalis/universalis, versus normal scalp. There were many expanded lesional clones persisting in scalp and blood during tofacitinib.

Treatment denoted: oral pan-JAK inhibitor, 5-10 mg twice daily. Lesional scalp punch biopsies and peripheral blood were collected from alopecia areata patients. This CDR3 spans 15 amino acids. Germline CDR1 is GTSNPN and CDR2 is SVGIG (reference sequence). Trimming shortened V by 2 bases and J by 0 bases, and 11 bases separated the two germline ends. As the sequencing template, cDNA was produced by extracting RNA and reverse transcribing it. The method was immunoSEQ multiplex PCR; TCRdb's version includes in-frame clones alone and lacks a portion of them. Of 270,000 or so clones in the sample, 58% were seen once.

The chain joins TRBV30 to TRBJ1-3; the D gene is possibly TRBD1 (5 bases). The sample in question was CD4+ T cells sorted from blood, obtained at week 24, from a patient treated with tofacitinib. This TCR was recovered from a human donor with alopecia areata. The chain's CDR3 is CAWSLGELSGNTIYF. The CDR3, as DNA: TGTGCCTGGAGTCTAGGGGAACTCTCTGGAAACACCATATATTTT.